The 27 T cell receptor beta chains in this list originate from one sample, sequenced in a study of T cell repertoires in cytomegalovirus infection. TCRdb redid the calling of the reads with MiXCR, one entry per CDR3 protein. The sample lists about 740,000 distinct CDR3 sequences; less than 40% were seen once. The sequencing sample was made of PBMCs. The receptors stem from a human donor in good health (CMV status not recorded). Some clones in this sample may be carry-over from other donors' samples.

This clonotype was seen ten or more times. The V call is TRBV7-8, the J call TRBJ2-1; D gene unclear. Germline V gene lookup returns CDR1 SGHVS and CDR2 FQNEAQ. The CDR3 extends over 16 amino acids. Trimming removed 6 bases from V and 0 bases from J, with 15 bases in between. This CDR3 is CASRPLPISSYNEQFF. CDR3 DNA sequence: TGTGCCAGCAGGCCTCTCCCTATATCCTCCTACAATGAGCAGTTCTTC.

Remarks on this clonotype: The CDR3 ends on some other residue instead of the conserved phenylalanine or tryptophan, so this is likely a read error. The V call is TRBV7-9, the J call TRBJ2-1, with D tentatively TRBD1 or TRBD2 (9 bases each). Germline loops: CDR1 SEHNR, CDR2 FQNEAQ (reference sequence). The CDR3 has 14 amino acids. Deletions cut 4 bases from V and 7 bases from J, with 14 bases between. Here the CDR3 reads CASSSSGTGNEQFL. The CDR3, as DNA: TGTGCCAGCAGCTCTAGCGGGACAGGGAATGAGCAGTTCTTA.

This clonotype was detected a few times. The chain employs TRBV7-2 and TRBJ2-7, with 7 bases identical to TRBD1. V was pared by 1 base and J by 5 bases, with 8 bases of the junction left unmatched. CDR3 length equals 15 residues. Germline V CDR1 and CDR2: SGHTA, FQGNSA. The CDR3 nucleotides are TGTGCCAGCAGCTTAGGAACAGGGGACATCCACGAGCAGTACTTC. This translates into CASSLGTGDIHEQYF.

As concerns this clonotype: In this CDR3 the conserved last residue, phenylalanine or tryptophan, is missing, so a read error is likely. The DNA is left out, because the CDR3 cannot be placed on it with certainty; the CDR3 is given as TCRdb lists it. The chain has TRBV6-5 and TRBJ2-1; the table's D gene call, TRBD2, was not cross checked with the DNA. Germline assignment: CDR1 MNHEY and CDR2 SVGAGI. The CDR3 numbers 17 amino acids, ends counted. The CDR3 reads CASSRPGLAGSYNEQLL.

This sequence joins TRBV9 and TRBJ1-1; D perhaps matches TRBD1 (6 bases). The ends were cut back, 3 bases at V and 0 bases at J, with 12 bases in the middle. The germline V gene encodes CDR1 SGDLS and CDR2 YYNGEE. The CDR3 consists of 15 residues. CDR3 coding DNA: TGTGCCAGCAGCGCCGGGGACACCTTGAACACTGAAGCTTTCTTT. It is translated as CASSAGDTLNTEAFF.

CDR3 protein: CASSLGPPGELFF. CDR3 coding DNA: TGTGCCAGCAGCTTGGGTCCCCCCGGGGAGCTGTTTTTT. This chain links TRBV5-4 with TRBJ2-2; D is ambiguous. Per the germline V gene, CDR1 is SGHNT and CDR2 is YYREEE (reference sequence). CDR3 size: 13 residues. V was trimmed by 0 bases and J by 6 bases, leaving 6 bases between them.

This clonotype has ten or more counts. The CDR3 spells CASNPRRGGVDTQYF. DNA for the CDR3: TGTGCCAGCAACCCTCGCCGGGGGGGGGTGGATACGCAGTATTTT. The V gene is TRBV12-3 or TRBV12-4, the J gene TRBJ2-3; 8 nucleotides match TRBD2. This CDR3 region has 15 residues. Unmatched junction bases numbered 12, after V lost 7 bases and J lost 6 bases.

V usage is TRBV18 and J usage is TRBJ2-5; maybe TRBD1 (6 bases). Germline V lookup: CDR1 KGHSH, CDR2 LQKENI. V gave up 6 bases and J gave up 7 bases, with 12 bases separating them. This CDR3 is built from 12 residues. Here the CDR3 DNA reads TGTGCCAGCTCCAGGACAGACGGGACCCAGTACTTC. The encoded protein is CASSRTDGTQYF.

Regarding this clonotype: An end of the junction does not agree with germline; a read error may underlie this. The CDR3 bases are TGCTCCAGCAGCCGGGGAGGACAATCCGATACGCAGTATTTT. As protein: CSSSRGGQSDTQYF. The V and J genes are TRBV4-1 and TRBJ2-3; D is perhaps TRBD2 (6 bases). This CDR3 has 14 residues. From germline, CDR1 is MGHRA and CDR2 YSYEKL.

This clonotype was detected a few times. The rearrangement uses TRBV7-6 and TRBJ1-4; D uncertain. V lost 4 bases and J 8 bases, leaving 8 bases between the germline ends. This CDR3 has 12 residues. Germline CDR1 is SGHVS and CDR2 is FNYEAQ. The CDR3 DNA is TGTGCCAGCAGCTCCCGTGGGGAAAAACTGTTTTTT. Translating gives CASSSRGEKLFF.

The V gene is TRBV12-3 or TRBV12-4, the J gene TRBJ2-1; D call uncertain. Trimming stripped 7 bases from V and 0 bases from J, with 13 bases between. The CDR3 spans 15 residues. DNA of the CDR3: TGTGCCAGCACCCAACTCCCGCTCTCCTACAATGAGCAGTTCTTC. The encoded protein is CASTQLPLSYNEQFF.

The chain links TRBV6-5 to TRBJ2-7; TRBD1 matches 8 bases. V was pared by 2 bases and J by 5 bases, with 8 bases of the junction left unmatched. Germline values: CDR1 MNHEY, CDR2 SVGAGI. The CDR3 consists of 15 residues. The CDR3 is CASSYNLDRGHEQYF. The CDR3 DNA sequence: TGTGCCAGCAGTTACAATTTAGACAGGGGTCACGAGCAGTACTTC.

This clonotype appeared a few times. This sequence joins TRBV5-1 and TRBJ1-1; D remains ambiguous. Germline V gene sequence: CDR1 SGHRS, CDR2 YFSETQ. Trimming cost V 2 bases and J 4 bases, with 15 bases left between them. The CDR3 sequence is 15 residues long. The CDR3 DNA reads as TGCGCCAGCAGCTTTAAGAAAGTAGAGGGCACTGAAGCTTTCTTT. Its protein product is CASSFKKVEGTEAFF.

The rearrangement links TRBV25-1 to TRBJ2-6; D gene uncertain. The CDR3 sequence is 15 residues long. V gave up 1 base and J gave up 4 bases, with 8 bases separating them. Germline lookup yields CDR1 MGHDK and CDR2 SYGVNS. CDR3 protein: CASSELDSGANVLTF. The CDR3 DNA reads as TGTGCCAGCAGTGAATTAGATTCGGGGGCCAACGTCCTGACTTTC.

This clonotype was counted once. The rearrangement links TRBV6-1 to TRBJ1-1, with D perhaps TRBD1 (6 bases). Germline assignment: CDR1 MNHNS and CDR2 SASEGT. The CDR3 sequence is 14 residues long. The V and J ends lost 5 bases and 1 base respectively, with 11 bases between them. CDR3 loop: CASSTKGGNTEAFF. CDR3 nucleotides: TGTGCCAGCAGTACCAAGGGGGGGAACACTGAAGCTTTCTTT.

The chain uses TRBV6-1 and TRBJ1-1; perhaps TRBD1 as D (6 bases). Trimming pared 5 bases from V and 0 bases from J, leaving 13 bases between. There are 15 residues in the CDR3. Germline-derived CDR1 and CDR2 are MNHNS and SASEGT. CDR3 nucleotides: TGTGCCAGCAGTTTCTGGGGGGCGGTGAACACTGAAGCTTTCTTT. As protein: CASSFWGAVNTEAFF.

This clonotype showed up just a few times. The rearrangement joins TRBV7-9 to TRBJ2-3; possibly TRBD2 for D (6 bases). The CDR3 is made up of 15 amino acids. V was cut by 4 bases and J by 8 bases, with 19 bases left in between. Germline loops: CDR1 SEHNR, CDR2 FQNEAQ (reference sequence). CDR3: CASSSRSGRLGTQYF. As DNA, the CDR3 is TGTGCCAGCAGCTCGCGGTCCGGGAGATTGGGTACGCAGTATTTT.

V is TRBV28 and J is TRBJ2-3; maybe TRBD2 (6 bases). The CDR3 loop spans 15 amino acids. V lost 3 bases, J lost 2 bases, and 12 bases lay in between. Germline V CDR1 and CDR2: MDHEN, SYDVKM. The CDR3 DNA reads TGTGCCAGCAGTTTTGGGTGGGAGGCCACAGATACGCAGTATTTT. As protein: CASSFGWEATDTQYF.

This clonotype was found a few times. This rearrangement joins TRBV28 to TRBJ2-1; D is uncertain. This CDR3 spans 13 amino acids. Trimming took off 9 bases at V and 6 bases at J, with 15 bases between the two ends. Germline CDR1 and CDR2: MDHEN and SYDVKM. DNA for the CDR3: TGTGCCAGTTGTCCCGTAGGTACCAATGAGCAGTTCTTC. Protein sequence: CASCPVGTNEQFF.

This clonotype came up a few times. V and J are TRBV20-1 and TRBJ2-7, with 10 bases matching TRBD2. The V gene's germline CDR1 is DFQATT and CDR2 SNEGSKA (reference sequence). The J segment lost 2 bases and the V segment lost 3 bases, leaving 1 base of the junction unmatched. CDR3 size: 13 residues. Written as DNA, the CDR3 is TGCAGTGCTAGGAGCGGGAGGGCCTACGAGCAGTACTTC. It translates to CSARSGRAYEQYF.

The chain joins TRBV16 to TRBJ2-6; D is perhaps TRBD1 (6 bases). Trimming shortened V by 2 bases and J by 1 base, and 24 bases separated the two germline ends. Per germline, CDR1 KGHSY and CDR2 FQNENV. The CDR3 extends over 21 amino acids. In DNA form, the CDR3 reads TGTGCCAGCAGCCAACATAGTAGGGGGACCACCTTTGTTTCTGGGGCCAACGTCCTGACTTTC. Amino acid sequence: CASSQHSRGTTFVSGANVLTF.

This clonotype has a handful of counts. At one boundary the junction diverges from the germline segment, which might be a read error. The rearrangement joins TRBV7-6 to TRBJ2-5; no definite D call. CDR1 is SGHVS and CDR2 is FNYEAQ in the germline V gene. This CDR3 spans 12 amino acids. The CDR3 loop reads CSSSFGKETQYF. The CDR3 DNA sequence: TGTTCCAGCAGCTTTGGGAAAGAGACCCAGTACTTC.

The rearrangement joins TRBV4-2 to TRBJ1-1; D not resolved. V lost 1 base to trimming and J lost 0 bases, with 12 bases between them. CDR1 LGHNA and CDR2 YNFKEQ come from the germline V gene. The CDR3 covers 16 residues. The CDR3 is CASSQVKAKMNTEAFF. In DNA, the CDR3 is TGTGCCAGCAGCCAAGTGAAGGCCAAAATGAACACTGAAGCTTTCTTT.

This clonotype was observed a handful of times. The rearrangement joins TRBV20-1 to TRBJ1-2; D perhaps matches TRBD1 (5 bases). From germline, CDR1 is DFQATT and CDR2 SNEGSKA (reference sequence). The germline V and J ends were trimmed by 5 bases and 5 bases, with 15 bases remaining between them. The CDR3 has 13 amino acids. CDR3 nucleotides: TGCAGTGCTCTTCCGGGACGGCTTTATGGCTACACCTTC. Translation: CSALPGRLYGYTF.

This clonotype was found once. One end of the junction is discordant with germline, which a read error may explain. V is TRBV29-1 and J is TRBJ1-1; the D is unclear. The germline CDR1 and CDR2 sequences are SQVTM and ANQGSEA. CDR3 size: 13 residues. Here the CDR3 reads CSVEASLGTEAFF. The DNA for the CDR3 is TGCAGCGTAGAAGCCTCGTTAGGCACTGAAGCTTTCTTT.

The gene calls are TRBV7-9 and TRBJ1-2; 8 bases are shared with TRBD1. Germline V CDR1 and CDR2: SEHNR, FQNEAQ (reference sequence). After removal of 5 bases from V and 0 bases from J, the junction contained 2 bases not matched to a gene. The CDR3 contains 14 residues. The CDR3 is CASSPDRANYGYTF. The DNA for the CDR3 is TGTGCCAGCAGCCCGGACAGGGCTAACTATGGCTACACCTTC.

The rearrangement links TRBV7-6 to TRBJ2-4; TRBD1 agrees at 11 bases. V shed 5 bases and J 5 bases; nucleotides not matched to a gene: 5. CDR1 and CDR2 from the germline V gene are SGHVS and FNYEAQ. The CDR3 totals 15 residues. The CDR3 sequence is CASSAGTGGQNIQYF. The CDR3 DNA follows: TGTGCCAGCAGCGCCGGGACAGGGGGGCAAAACATTCAGTACTTC.